Described below is a single TCR beta chain sequence and its context. No antigen is known for it. The entry originates in a study of T-cell reconstitution after alpha-beta-depleted transplantation in children. General study findings and limits: The main origin of T-cell counts and diversity one year after transplant was newly produced T cells. Reportedly, roughly two months post-transplant, alpha-beta T cells arose from several hundred expanded graft clones.

Looked up from germline, CDR1 is SGHDT and CDR2 is YYEEEE. Between the trimmed V and J ends, which lost 1 base and 5 bases, there was a span of 9 bases. The CDR3 contains 14 residues. The TCRbeta library was prepared with unique molecular identifiers. TCRdb re-analysed the PCR reads in MiXCR, keeping a single row per CDR3 protein. The repertoire includes about 980,000 distinct CDR3 sequences, 25% to 35% of them detected once, and 28% sits in the top ten. The V and J genes are TRBV5-6 and TRBJ2-2; perhaps D is TRBD1 or TRBD2 (6 bases each). This sequence originates from a boy under two years old who had a stem cell transplant for SCID, so the T cells may come from the graft donor. The sequencing here drew on PBMCs, mostly from graft donor cells, taken 360 days after TCRalphabeta/CD19-depleted stem cell transplant. For the CDR3, the DNA is TGTGCCAGCAGCTTGAGGGGGGAAACCGGGGAGCTGTTTTTT. Protein sequence: CASSLRGETGELFF. The complete variable domain, with remaining parts taken from reference TRBV5-6 and TRBJ2-2, reads DAGVTQSPTHLIKTRGQQVTLRCSPKSGHDTVSWYQQALGQGPQFIFQYYEEEERQRGNFPDRFSGHQFPNYSSELNVNALLLGDSALYLCASSLRGETGELFFGEGSRLTVL.